One sample yielded the 13 T cell receptor beta chains listed below, sequenced in a study of T cell responses to AZD1222 COVID-19 vaccine. Sequencing was performed with immunoSEQ multiplex PCR; in TCRdb, only in-frame clones are kept and a portion is missing. The table has 85,000 to 90,000 clones, approximately 86% seen once. The sample consisted of peripheral blood, taken on day 0 of MenACWY control vaccination. These TCRs come from an adult in good health.

The CDR3 here is CASSNGGQTTYEQYF. In DNA, the CDR3 is TGTGCCAGCAGTAACGGAGGCCAGACTACCTACGAGCAGTACTTC. V gene TRBV6-5 combines with J gene TRBJ2-7, with D perhaps matching TRBD2 (5 bases). CDR3 length equals 15 residues. Trimming removed 5 bases at V and 2 bases at J, with 16 bases between. Germline V gives CDR1 MNHEY, CDR2 SVGAGI.

The chain couples TRBV18 to TRBJ1-1; D gene uncertain. Germline V lookup: CDR1 KGHSH, CDR2 LQKENI. V was trimmed by 1 base and J by 1 base, leaving 7 bases between them. The CDR3 loop spans 14 amino acids. CDR3 in DNA: TGTGCCAGCTCACCACTGGCAGAGAACACTGAAGCTTTCTTT. Residues: CASSPLAENTEAFF.

This chain connects TRBV3-1 (or the pseudogene TRBV3-2) to TRBJ2-2; 14 nucleotides align to TRBD2. The J segment lost 4 bases and the V segment lost 0 bases, leaving 16 bases of the junction unmatched. The CDR3 runs to 22 residues. In germline, CDR1 is LGHDT, CDR2 YNNKEL (reference sequence). This CDR3 reads CASSQDPHAGLAGGRGTGELFF. CDR3 sequence (DNA): TGTGCCAGCAGCCAAGACCCACACGCCGGACTAGCGGGGGGCCGGGGCACCGGGGAGCTGTTTTTT.

The chain links TRBV7-2 to TRBJ1-1; possibly TRBD1 for D (6 bases). Germline lookup yields CDR1 SGHTA and CDR2 FQGNSA. Deletions cut 1 base from V and 1 base from J, with 13 bases between. The CDR3 runs 16 residues. The CDR3 protein is CASSLGGAQSNTEAFF. CDR3 nucleotide sequence: TGTGCCAGCAGCTTAGGGGGGGCCCAATCGAACACTGAAGCTTTCTTT.

Comment on this clone: This specimen includes other DNA sequences encoding the same CDR3. This rearrangement joins TRBV7-8 to TRBJ1-5; 7 bases map to TRBD1. The CDR3 is made up of 15 amino acids. Germline assignment: CDR1 SGHVS and CDR2 FQNEAQ. J gave up 3 bases and V 1 base, and 3 bases lay outside the gene matches. The CDR3, as DNA: TGTGCCAGCAGCTTAGGACAGGGTGTCAATCAGCCCCAGCATTTT. Its protein is CASSLGQGVNQPQHF.

The chain links TRBV9 to TRBJ2-7; D might be TRBD1 (5 bases). The V gene lost 0 bases and the J gene lost 3 bases, with 16 bases spanning the gap. The germline V gene encodes CDR1 SGDLS and CDR2 YYNGEE. The CDR3 loop spans 16 amino acids. In nucleotides, the CDR3 is TGTGCCAGCAGCGTAGGTATGGCAGGGCTTCTCTACGAGCAGTACTTC. Amino acids: CASSVGMAGLLYEQYF. The entire variable domain, with the rest obtained from reference TRBV9 and TRBJ2-7, is as follows: DSGVTQTPKHLITATGQRVTLRCSPRSGDLSVYWYQQSLDQGLQFLIQYYNGEERAKGNILERFSAQQFPDLHSELNLSSLELGDSALYFCASSVGMAGLLYEQYFGPGTRLTVT.

This chain uses TRBV3-1 (or the pseudogene TRBV3-2) with TRBJ2-1; D perhaps matches TRBD1 (6 bases). CDR3 size: 17 residues. V dropped 4 bases and J dropped 0 bases, with 16 bases sitting between them. In germline, CDR1 is LGHDT, CDR2 YNNKEL (reference sequence). Written as DNA, the CDR3 is TGTGCCAGCAGCCGACAGGTCGGCGCGTACTCCTACAATGAGCAGTTCTTC. This translates into CASSRQVGAYSYNEQFF.

The gene calls are TRBV19 and TRBJ1-1; 7 nucleotides line up with TRBD1. The CDR3 contains 14 residues. From germline, CDR1 is LNHDA and CDR2 SQIVND (reference sequence). J gave up 0 bases and V 5 bases, and 3 bases lay outside the gene matches. The CDR3 reads CASSATGLNTEAFF. CDR3 bases: TGTGCCAGTAGTGCGACAGGGTTGAACACTGAAGCTTTCTTT.

The gene calls are TRBV5-6 and TRBJ1-5; weak D call: TRBD1 (5 bases). Deletions cut 5 bases from V and 5 bases from J, with 14 bases between. CDR3 length: 14 amino acids. Germline loops: CDR1 SGHDT, CDR2 YYEEEE. The CDR3 loop reads CASSWGQGHQPQHF. The CDR3 DNA sequence: TGTGCCAGCAGTTGGGGCCAGGGTCATCAGCCCCAGCATTTT.

This sequence joins TRBV10-3 and TRBJ1-5; TRBD1 matches at 11 bases. Trimming removed 4 bases from V and 5 bases from J; junction bases left unmatched: 7. CDR3 size: 16 residues. Germline-derived CDR1 and CDR2 are ENHRY and SYGVKD. Here the CDR3 reads CAISAGTGGADQPQHF. DNA of the CDR3: TGTGCCATCAGTGCCGGGACAGGGGGGGCGGATCAGCCCCAGCATTTT.

The J gene is TRBJ1-5, the V gene TRBV19, with D possibly TRBD1 on 5 matching bases. Trimming left V 7 bases short and J 3 bases short, with 16 bases between. The germline V gene has CDR1 LNHDA and CDR2 SQIVND (reference sequence). The CDR3 spans 15 residues. The DNA of the CDR3 is TGTGCCAGTATCGTGGGGCAGGGAGCCAATCAGCCCCAGCATTTT. Protein: CASIVGQGANQPQHF.

This clone was recorded only once. The chain combines TRBV9 with TRBJ2-3, with 10 bases identical to TRBD2. The germline gives CDR1 SGDLS, CDR2 YYNGEE. This CDR3 is 18 amino acids long. V dropped 4 bases and J dropped 0; count of bases not matched to a gene: 11. CDR3 in amino acids: CASSPRASGGPSTDTQYF. In DNA, the CDR3 is TGTGCCAGCAGCCCGAGGGCTAGCGGGGGTCCTAGCACAGATACGCAGTATTTT.

This chain joins TRBV5-1 and TRBJ2-3; D might be TRBD2 (6 bases). This CDR3 has 13 amino acids. V lost 6 bases and J lost 2, with 10 bases in between. Looked up from germline, CDR1 is SGHRS and CDR2 is YFSETQ. The CDR3 protein is CASNSGTTDTQYF. The CDR3 coding sequence is TGCGCCAGCAATAGCGGTACCACAGATACGCAGTATTTT.